This T cell receptor beta chain was captured in a study of blood T cell repertoires in COVID-19. On the study more broadly: The United States, Italy and Spain provided the acute and convalescent COVID-19 samples. Sample material is recorded as cDNA or gDNA derived from T cells, B-cell-depleted T cells, or PBMCs.

Under the authors' procedure: By means of reference gene primer amplification, nucleated cell counts were estimated. The table came from immunoSEQ multiplex PCR; TCRdb's copy has only in-frame clones and leaves some out. D and trimming were read from the DNA, whereas the V and J calls and clone size are those reported in that table. Counted here are about 270,000 clones, about 89% occurring once; the ten biggest clones make up approximately 8.2%. This clone appeared a few times. The source material was peripheral blood. The clonotype was recovered from a man aged 35 to 55 with active or convalescent COVID-19.

The CDR3 DNA sequence: TGTGCCAGCAGTTTATCGGCAGCAGGGACTTTTCGGCCCCAGCATTTT. Its protein product is CASSLSAAGTFRPQHF. The V and J genes are TRBV27 and TRBJ1-5; possible D gene TRBD1, 5 bases. The CDR3 has 16 residues. Looked up from germline, CDR1 is MNHEY and CDR2 is SMNVEV (reference sequence). Between the trimmed V and J ends, which lost 0 bases and 9 bases, there was a span of 18 bases.